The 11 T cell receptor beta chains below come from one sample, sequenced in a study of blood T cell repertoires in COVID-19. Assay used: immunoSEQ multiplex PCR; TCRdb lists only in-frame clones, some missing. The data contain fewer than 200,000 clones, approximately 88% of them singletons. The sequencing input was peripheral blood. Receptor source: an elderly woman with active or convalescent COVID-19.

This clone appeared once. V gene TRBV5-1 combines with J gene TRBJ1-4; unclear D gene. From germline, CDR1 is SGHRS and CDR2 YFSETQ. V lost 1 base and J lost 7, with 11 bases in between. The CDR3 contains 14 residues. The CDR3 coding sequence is TGCGCCAGCAGCTTGAATCTCGGCGGTGAAAAACTGTTTTTT. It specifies CASSLNLGGEKLFF.

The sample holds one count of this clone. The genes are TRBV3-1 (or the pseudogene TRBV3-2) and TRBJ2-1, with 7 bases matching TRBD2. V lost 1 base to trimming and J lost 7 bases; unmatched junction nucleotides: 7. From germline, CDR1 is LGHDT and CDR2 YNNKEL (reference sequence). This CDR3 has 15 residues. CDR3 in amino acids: CASSQATGGKNEQFF. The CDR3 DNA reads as TGTGCCAGCAGCCAAGCCACCGGGGGGAAAAATGAGCAGTTCTTC.

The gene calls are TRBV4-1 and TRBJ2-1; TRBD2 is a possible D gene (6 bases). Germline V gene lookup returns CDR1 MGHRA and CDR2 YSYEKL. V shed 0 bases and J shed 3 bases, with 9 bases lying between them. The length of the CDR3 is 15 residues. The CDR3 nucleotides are TGCGCCAGCAGCCAAGATGCGGGATACTACAATGAGCAGTTCTTC. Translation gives CASSQDAGYYNEQFF.

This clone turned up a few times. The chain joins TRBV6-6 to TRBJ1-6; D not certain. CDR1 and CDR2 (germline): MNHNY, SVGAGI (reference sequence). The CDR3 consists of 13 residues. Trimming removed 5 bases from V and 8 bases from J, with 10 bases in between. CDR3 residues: CASSPIEDSPLHF. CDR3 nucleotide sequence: TGTGCCAGCAGTCCTATAGAGGATTCACCCCTCCACTTT.

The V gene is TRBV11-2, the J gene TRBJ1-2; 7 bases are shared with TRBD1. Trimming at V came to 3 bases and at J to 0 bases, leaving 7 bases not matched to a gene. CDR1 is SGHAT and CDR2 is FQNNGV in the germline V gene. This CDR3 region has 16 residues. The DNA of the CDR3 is TGTGCCAGCAGCTTGGACAGGTCCCTACCTAACTATGGCTACACCTTC. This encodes CASSLDRSLPNYGYTF.

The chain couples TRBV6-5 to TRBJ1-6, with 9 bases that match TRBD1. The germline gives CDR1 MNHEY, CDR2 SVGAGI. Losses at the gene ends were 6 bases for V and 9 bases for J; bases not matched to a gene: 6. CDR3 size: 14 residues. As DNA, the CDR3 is TGTGCCAGCAGAATCCGGGACAGGGTTTCACCCCTCCACTTT. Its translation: CASRIRDRVSPLHF.

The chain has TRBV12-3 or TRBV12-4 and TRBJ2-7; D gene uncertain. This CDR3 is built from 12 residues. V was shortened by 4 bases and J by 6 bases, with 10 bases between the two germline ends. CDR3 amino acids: CASSSPWSEQYF. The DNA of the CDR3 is TGTGCCAGCAGTTCCCCTTGGAGCGAGCAGTACTTC.

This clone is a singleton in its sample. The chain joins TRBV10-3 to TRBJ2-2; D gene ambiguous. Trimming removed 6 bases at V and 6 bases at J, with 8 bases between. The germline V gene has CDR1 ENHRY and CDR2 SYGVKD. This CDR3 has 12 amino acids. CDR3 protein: CAIRSSAGELFF. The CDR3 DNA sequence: TGTGCCATCAGGAGTTCGGCCGGGGAGCTGTTTTTT.

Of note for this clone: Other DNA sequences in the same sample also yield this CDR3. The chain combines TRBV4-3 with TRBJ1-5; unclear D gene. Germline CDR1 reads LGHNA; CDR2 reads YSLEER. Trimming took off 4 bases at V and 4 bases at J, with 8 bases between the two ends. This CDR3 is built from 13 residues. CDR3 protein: CASSPGGNQPQHF. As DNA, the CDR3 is TGCGCCAGCAGCCCTGGAGGTAATCAGCCCCAGCATTTT.

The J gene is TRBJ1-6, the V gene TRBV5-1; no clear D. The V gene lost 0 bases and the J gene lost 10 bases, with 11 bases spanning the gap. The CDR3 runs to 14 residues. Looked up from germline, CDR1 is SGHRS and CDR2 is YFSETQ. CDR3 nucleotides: TGCGCCAGCAGCTTGGGGGAGATTGGGTCACCCCTCCACTTT. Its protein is CASSLGEIGSPLHF.

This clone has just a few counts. The CDR3 nucleotides are TGTGCCAGCAGCTTTTACAGAGCAACTAATGAAAAACTGTTTTTT. It yields the protein CASSFYRATNEKLFF. V gene TRBV5-6 combines with J gene TRBJ1-4; D gene unclear. V lost 2 bases, J lost 0 bases, and 8 bases lay in between. The germline V gene encodes CDR1 SGHDT and CDR2 YYEEEE. This CDR3 has 15 residues.